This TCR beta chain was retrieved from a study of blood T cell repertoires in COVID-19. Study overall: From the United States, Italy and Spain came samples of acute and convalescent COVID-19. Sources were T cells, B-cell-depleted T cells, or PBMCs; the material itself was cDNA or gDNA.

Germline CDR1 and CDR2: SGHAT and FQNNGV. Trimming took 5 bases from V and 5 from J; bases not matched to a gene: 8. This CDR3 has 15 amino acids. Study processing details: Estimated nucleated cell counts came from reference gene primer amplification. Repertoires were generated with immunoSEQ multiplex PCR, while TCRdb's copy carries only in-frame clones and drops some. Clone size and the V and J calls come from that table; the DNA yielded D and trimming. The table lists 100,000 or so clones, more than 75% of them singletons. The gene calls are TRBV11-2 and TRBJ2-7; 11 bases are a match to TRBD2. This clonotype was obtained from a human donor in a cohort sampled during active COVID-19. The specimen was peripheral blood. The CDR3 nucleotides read TGTGCCAGCAGCCCGTCACTAGCGGGAGTCCACGAGCAGTACTTC. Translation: CASSPSLAGVHEQYF.